This passage covers 2 T cell receptor beta chains from one sample sequenced in a study of T cells after yellow fever vaccination. TCRdb recomputed calls from the 5' RACE reads with MiXCR, one row per CDR3 protein. The table records fewer than 650,000 distinct CDR3 sequences, around a fifth of them present only once. The source material was PBMCs, sampled around 3 weeks after the first yellow fever vaccination. The receptors were sampled from a man aged 18 to 29 who received the YFV17D yellow fever vaccine.

The J gene is TRBJ1-5, the V gene TRBV19, with a weak D call TRBD1 (6 bases). Between the trimmed V and J ends, which lost 9 bases and 4 bases, there was a span of 19 bases. Germline V CDR1 and CDR2: LNHDA, SQIVND (reference sequence). The CDR3 totals 15 residues. For the CDR3, the DNA is TGTGCCAGCCGATACCGGACAGCCTCAAATCAGCCCCAGCATTTT. It yields the protein CASRYRTASNQPQHF.

The genes are TRBV24-1 and TRBJ2-3; TRBD2 agrees at 8 bases. The CDR3 extends over 16 amino acids. CDR1 is KGHDR and CDR2 is SFDVKD in the germline V gene. Trimming took 0 bases from V and 2 from J; bases not matched to a gene: 3. In DNA, the CDR3 is TGTGCCACCAGTGATTTGGTGCGGGGGGCCACAGATACGCAGTATTTT. Translating gives CATSDLVRGATDTQYF.